The T cell receptor (beta chain) under discussion was sequenced for a study of blood T cell repertoires in COVID-19. Looking at the study overall: In each case, the material was cDNA or gDNA derived from T cells, B-cell-depleted T cells, or PBMCs.

This CDR3 has 15 residues. Looked up from germline, CDR1 is MNHEY and CDR2 is SMNVEV (reference sequence). Between the trimmed V and J ends, which lost 3 bases and 3 bases, there was a span of 15 bases. Using immunoSEQ multiplex PCR, the repertoire was profiled, and TCRdb retains in-frame clones only, with some absent. The sample has around 230,000 clones, roughly 85% seen once. This sequence joins TRBV27 and TRBJ2-7; D is ambiguous. The sequence came from a middle-aged woman with active or convalescent COVID-19. Sequenced material: peripheral blood. The CDR3 DNA sequence: TGTGCCAGCAGTTTGGGCCCCCACACAAACTACGAGCAGTACTTC. It is translated as CASSLGPHTNYEQYF.